These T cell receptor beta chains were read from a single sample in a study of TIL therapy for anti-PD-1-resistant metastatic lung cancer. Profiled with immunoSEQ multiplex PCR; TCRdb holds only in-frame clones, not every one. The table has about 45,000 clones, roughly 78% seen once; the top ten hold more than 13%. Sequences were derived from blood, sampled at baseline. These receptor sequences come from an older man with non-small cell lung cancer. Each CDR3 is given with its conserved first and last residue. A D gene is named only where the DNA matches it firmly. Not every row has a clone size; where given, it reads once, few, many or a size class.

TRBV28	TRBJ2-5	NA	NA	TGTGCCGTCATTGCGATGGAGACCCAGTACTTC	CAVIAMETQYF
TRBV5-6	TRBJ1-5	NA	few	TGTGCCAGCAGCTTGAGGTTTACGCAGCCCCAGCATTTT	CASSLRFTQPQHF
TRBV6-1	TRBJ2-2	TRBD1	NA	TGTGCCAGCAAACGGGACAGGGACGCCGGGGAGCTGTTTTTT	CASKRDRDAGELFF
TRBV11-2	TRBJ2-5	NA	NA	TGTGCCAGCAGCATACAACAAGAGACCCAGTACTTC	CASSIQQETQYF
TRBV6-5	TRBJ1-6	NA	NA	TGTGCCAGCAGTTACATGTCTTATAATTCACCCCTCCACTTT	CASSYMSYNSPLHF
TRBV2	TRBJ2-7	TRBD1	NA	TGTGCCAGTAGACAGGGTTACGAGCAGTACTTC	CASRQGYEQYF
TRBV6-1	TRBJ2-2	NA	NA	TGTGCCAGCAGTGAACGGGGAGGGGGTTCCTCGAGCACCGGGGAGCTGTTTTTT	CASSERGGGSSSTGELFF
TRBV5-1	TRBJ2-3	TRBD2	NA	TGCGCCAGCAGACCGGGACTAGCGGGAGTAAATACGCAGTATTTT	CASRPGLAGVNTQYF
TRBV2	TRBJ1-2	TRBD1	few	TGTGCCAGCACCCGAAACAGGGGAATAGACTATGGCTACACCTTC	CASTRNRGIDYGYTF
TRBV27	TRBJ1-5	NA	NA	TGTGCCAGCAGCATTTACGGGCTGCCGGAATATAGCAATCAGCCCCAGCATTTT	CASSIYGLPEYSNQPQHF
TRBV5-1	TRBJ2-6	NA	few	TGCGCCAGCAGCTTGGGTCGCCCTGGGGCCAACGTCCTGACTTTC	CASSLGRPGANVLTF